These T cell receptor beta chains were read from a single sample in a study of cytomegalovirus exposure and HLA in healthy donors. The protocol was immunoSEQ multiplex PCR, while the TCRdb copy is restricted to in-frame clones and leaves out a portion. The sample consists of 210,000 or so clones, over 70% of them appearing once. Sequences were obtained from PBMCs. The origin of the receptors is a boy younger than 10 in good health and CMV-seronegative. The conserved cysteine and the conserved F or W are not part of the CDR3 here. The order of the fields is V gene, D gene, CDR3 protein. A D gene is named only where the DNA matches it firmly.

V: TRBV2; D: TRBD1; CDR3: ASIGDRGTLQPQH
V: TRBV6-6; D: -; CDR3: ASSYSSGLPSYEQY
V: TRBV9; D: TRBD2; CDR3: ASSAGWGGSGELF
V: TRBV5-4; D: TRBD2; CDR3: ASSWGLAGYTGELF
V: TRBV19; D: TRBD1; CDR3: ASSQQGKAQH
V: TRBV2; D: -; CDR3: ASSDGRGDYEQY
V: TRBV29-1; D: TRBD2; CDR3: SVEGTSGGQTDTQY
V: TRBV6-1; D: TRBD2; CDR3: ASSEPLAGGPLGRREQF
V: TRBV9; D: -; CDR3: ASSRLADTGELF
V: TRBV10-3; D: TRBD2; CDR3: AAGGYGSGKDTQY
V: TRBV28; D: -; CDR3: ASSRRVTNEKLF
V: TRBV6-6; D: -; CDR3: ASSYSTASPYGYT
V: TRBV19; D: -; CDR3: ASSMKRAGANVLT
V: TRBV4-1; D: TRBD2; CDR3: ASSQDAGGTGGYNEQF
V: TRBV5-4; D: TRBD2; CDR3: ASSSATGAGGSYEQY
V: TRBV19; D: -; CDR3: ASSIAVRREADGYT
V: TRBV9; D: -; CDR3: ASSVLGADEQF
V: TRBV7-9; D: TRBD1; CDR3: ASSSRQGAKETQY
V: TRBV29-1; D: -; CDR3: SVEPGLNTEAF
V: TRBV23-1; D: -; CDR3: ASQLEGKVEQY
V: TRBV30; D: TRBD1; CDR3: AWSVLTGGGYT
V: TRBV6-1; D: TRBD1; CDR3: ASSGGAGGSETQY
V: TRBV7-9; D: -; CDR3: ASSPPGGARGYT
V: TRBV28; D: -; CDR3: ASSSQGGGTEAF
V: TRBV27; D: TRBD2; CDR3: ASSLAGVHNEQF
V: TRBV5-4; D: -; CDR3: ASSFGQTNTEAF
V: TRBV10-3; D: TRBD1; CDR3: AINGAGTAYNEQF
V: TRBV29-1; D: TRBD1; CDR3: SVSGRSGQNEQY
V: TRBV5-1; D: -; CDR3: ASSSGTTGSDTQY
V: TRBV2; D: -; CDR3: ASSEDFSGNNEKLF
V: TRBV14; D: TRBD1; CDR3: ASSQGRQGQFYEQY
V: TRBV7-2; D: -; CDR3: ASSLAPEDTQY
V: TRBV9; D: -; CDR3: ASSVADSRVIEQY
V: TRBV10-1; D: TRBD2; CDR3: ASSEGTSVTDTQY
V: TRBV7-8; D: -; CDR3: ASSLVESSNQPQH
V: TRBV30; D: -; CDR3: AWSADSYNEQF
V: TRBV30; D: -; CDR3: AWNPAGYNEQF
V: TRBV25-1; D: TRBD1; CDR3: ASSAPGQGAYEQY
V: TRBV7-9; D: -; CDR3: ASSSPGDNQPQH
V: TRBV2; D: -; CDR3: ASSGRELF
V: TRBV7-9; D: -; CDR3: ASRGPSDGGEAF
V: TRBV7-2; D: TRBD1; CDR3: ASSLAGGGSQPQH
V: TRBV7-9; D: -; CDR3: ASSPQQGLMRKLF
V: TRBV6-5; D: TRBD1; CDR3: ASSRGTGVRQPQH
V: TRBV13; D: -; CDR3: ASSPKTGQTYEQY
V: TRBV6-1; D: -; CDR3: ASRGASNQPQH
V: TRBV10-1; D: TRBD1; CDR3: ASSESTGRDRQETQY
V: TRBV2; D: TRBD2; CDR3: ASSEGGGRNIQY
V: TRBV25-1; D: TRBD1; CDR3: ASSGPVWDRARGYT
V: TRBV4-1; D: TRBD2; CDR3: ASSQGLASRNEQF